The following is a TCR beta chain sequence with its context. Its antigen is undetermined. This sample was taken from a study of STAT5B mutations in CD4+ large granular lymphocyte leukemia. Points from the study as a whole: Without putative leukemic clones, patient CD4-sorted repertoires remained more clonal than healthy CD4+ repertoires.

CDR3 length: 15 residues. Germline-derived CDR1 and CDR2 are ENHRY and SYGVKD. Trimming took 6 bases from V and 5 from J; bases not matched to a gene: 5. The protocol was immunoSEQ multiplex PCR, while the TCRdb copy is restricted to in-frame clones and leaves out a portion. The sample has 30,000 to 35,000 clones, more than 80% seen once. Sequencing input: CD4+ T cells from blood buffy coats. The sequence came from a human donor in good health. This chain uses TRBV10-3 with TRBJ2-5; TRBD2 matches at 14 bases. The CDR3 DNA reads TGTGCCATCAGAGGGACTAGCGGGAGTGGGGAGACCCAGTACTTC. Protein product: CAIRGTSGSGETQYF.